Below, 7 T cell receptor beta chains from the same sample are listed, as sequenced in a study of T cell responses to AZD1222 COVID-19 vaccine. Method: immunoSEQ multiplex PCR; TCRdb's copy keeps in-frame clones and lacks some. The table has about 64,000 clones, about 89% seen once; the top ten hold approximately 6.3%. Material: peripheral blood, obtained 28 days after the second dose of the MenACWY control vaccine. The source is an adult who received the MenACWY meningococcal vaccine as a control.

In its sample, this clone was seen once. This sequence joins TRBV28 and TRBJ2-7; TRBD1 agrees at 10 bases. The germline gives CDR1 MDHEN, CDR2 SYDVKM. The CDR3 totals 12 residues. Germline trimming cut 10 bases from V and 4 bases from J; bases unmatched to any gene: 4. For the CDR3, the DNA is TGTGCCACTCGGGGACAGGGGTACGAGCAGTACTTC. Its translation: CATRGQGYEQYF. The variable domain in full, completed from reference TRBV28 and TRBJ2-7, reads DVKVTQSSRYLVKRTGEKVFLECVQDMDHENMFWYRQDPGLGLRLIYFSYDVKMKEKGDIPEGYSVSREKKERFSLILESASTNQTSMYLCATRGQGYEQYFGPGTRLTVT.

This chain uses TRBV11-2 with TRBJ1-6; D call uncertain. Germline loops: CDR1 SGHAT, CDR2 FQNNGV. The V gene lost 5 bases and the J gene lost 3 bases, with 11 bases spanning the gap. This CDR3 is 15 amino acids long. The CDR3 here is CASSPGRGYNSPLHF. CDR3 in DNA: TGTGCCAGCAGCCCGGGCCGGGGCTATAATTCACCCCTCCACTTT.

This chain joins TRBV30 and TRBJ1-6; D is undetermined. V lost 2 bases and J 8 bases, leaving 13 bases between the germline ends. Germline lookup yields CDR1 GTSNPN and CDR2 SVGIG (reference sequence). This CDR3 spans 14 amino acids. CDR3 sequence reads: CAWSPPGAYSPLHF. CDR3 sequence (DNA): TGTGCCTGGAGTCCCCCGGGTGCCTATTCACCCCTCCACTTT.

The chain recombines TRBV4-3 with TRBJ1-2; D gene unclear. This CDR3 is built from 12 residues. The germline CDR1 and CDR2 sequences are LGHNA and YSLEER. Trimming took 0 bases from V and 5 from J, leaving 4 bases between them. This chain's CDR3 is CASSQDHYGYTF. The CDR3 DNA reads as TGCGCCAGCAGCCAAGACCATTATGGCTACACCTTC.

The V call is TRBV11-2, the J call TRBJ2-7; weak D call: TRBD1 (5 bases). V lost 4 bases and J lost 4, with 8 bases in between. CDR1 is SGHAT, CDR2 FQNNGV, per germline. The CDR3 length is 12 residues. CDR3 region: CASSSQGYEQYF. In nucleotides, the CDR3 is TGTGCCAGCAGCTCGCAGGGTTACGAGCAGTACTTC.

The genes are TRBV29-1 and TRBJ2-3, with 12 bases that match TRBD1. Per the germline V gene, CDR1 is SQVTM and CDR2 is ANQGSEA. This CDR3 has 13 amino acids. V lost 7 bases, J lost 5 bases, and 4 bases stayed unmatched. The CDR3 nucleotides read TGCAGCGCCCGGGACAGGGGGCAAGATACGCAGTATTTT. Translation gives CSARDRGQDTQYF.

The gene calls are TRBV2 and TRBJ1-2; D is unresolved. CDR1 and CDR2 (germline): SNHLY, FYNNEI. Between the trimmed V and J ends, which lost 2 bases and 12 bases, there was a span of 7 bases. The CDR3 covers 10 residues. This CDR3 is CASSERFHTF. The DNA of the CDR3 is TGTGCCAGCAGTGAACGCTTCCACACCTTC.